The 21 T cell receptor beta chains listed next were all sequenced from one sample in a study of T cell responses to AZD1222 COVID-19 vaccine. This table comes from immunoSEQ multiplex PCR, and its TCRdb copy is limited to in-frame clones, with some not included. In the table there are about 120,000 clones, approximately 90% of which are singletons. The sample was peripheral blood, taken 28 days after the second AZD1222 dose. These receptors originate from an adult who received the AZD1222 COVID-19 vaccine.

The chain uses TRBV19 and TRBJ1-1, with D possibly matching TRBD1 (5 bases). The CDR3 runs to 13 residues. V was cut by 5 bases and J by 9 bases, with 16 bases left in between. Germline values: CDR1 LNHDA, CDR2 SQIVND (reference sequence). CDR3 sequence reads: CASSWQGTPKAFF. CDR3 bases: TGTGCCAGTAGTTGGCAGGGCACTCCGAAAGCTTTCTTT.

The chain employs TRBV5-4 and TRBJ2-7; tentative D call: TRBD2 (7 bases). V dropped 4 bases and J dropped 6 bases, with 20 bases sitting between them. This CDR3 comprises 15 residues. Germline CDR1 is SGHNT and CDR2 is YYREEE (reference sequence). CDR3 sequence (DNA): TGTGCCAGCAGCCCATCGGGCGGGGGCGCAGTCGAGCAGTACTTC. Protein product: CASSPSGGGAVEQYF.

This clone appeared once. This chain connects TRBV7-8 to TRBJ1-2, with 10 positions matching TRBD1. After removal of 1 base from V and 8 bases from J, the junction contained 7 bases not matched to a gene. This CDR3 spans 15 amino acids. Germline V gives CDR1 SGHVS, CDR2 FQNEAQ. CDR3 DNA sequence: TGTGCCAGCAGCTTAGAGGGACAGGGGTTGTGGGGCTACACCTTC. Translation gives CASSLEGQGLWGYTF.

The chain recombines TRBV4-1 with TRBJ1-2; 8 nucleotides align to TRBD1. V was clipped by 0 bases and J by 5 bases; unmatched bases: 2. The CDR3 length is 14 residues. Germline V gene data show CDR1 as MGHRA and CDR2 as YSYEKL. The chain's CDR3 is CASSQEDRGYGYTF. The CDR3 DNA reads TGCGCCAGCAGCCAAGAAGACAGGGGTTATGGCTACACCTTC.

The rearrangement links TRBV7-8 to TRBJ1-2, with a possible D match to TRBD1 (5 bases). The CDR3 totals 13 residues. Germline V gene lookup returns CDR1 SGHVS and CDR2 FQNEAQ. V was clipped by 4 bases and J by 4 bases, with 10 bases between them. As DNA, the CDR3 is TGTGCCAGCAGCTCCGGGGGGAGCTATGGCTACACCTTC. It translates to CASSSGGSYGYTF.

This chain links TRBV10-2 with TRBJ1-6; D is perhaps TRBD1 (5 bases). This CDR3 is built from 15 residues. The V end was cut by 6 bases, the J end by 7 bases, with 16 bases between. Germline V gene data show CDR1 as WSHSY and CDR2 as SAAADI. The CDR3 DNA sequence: TGCGCCAGCAGGGACCTAAGAGGGGACAATTCACCCCTCCACTTT. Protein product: CASRDLRGDNSPLHF.

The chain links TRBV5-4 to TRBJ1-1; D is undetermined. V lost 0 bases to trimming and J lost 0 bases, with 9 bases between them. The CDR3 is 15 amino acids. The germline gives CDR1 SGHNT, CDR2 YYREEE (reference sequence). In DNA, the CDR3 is TGTGCCAGCAGCTTGGCGGCAGGAATGAACACTGAAGCTTTCTTT. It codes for CASSLAAGMNTEAFF. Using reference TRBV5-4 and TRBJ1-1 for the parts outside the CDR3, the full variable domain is ETGVTQSPTHLIKTRGQQVTLRCSSQSGHNTVSWYQQALGQGPQFIFQYYREEENGRGNFPPRFSGLQFPNYSSELNVNALELDDSALYLCASSLAAGMNTEAFFGQGTRLTVV.

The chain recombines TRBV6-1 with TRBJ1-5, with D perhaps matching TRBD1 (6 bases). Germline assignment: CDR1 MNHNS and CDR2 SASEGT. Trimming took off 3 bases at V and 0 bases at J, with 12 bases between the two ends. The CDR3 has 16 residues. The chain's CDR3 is CASSDWGPLSNQPQHF. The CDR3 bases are TGTGCCAGCAGTGATTGGGGGCCCCTTAGCAATCAGCCCCAGCATTTT.

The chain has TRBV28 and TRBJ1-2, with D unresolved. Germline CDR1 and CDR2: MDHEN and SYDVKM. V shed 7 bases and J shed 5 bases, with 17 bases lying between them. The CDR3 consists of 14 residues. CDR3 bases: TGTGCCAGCAACTTACGCCGCCGTAATTATGGCTACACCTTC. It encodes CASNLRRRNYGYTF.

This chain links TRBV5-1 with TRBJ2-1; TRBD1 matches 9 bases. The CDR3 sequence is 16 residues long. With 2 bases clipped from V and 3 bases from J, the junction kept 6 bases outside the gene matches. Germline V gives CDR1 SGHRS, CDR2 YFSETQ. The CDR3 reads CASSLGTGGSYNEQFF. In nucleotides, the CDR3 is TGCGCCAGCAGCTTAGGCACAGGGGGCAGCTACAATGAGCAGTTCTTC.

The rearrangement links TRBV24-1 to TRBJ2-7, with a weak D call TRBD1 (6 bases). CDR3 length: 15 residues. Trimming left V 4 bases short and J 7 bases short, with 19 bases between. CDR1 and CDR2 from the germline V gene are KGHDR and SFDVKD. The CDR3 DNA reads TGTGCCACCAGTGACCCCGGGACACCCCAGGGGGAGCAGTACTTC. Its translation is CATSDPGTPQGEQYF.

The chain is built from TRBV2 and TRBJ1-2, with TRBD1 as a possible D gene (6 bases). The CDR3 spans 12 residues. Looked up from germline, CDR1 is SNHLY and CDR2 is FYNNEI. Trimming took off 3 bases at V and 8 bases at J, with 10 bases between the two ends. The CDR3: CASSDGGGGYTF. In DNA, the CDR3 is TGTGCCAGCAGTGATGGGGGCGGCGGCTACACCTTC. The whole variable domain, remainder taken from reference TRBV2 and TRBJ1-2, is EPEVTQTPSHQVTQMGQEVILRCVPISNHLYFYWYRQILGQKVEFLVSFYNNEISEKSEIFDDQFSVERPDGSNFTLKIRSTKLEDSAMYFCASSDGGGGYTFGSGTRLTVV.

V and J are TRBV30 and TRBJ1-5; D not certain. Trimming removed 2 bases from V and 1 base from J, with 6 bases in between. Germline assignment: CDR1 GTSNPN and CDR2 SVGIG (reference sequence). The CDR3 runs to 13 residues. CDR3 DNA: TGTGCCTGGAGTCTCTCAAGCAATCAGCCCCAGCATTTT. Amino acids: CAWSLSSNQPQHF.

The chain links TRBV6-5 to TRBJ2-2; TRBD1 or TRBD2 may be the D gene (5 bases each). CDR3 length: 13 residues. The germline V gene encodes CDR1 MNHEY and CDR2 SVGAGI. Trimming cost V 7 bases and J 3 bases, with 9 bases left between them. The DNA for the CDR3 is TGTGCCAGCACGAGAGGGGACACCGGGGAGCTGTTTTTT. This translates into CASTRGDTGELFF.

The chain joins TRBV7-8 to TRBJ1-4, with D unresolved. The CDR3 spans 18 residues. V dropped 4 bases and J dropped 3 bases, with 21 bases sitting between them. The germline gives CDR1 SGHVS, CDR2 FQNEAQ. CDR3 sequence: CASSSHSIVAFANEKLFF. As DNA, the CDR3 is TGTGCCAGCAGCTCGCACTCAATTGTGGCTTTTGCTAATGAAAAACTGTTTTTT. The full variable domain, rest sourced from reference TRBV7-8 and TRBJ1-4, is GAGVSQSPRYKVAKRGQDVALRCDPISGHVSLFWYQQALGQGPEFLTYFQNEAQLDKSGLPSDRFFAERPEGSVSTLKIQRTQQEDSAVYLCASSSHSIVAFANEKLFFGSGTQLSVL.

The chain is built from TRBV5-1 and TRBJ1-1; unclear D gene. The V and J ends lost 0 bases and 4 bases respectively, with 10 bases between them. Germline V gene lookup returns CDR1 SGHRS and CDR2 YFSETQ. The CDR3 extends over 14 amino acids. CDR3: CASSLGALSTEAFF. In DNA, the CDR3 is TGCGCCAGCAGCTTGGGGGCCCTGAGCACTGAAGCTTTCTTT. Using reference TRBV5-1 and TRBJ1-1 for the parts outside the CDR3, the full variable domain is KAGVTQTPRYLIKTRGQQVTLSCSPISGHRSVSWYQQTPGQGLQFLFEYFSETQRNKGNFPGRFSGRQFSNSRSEMNVSTLELGDSALYLCASSLGALSTEAFFGQGTRLTVV.

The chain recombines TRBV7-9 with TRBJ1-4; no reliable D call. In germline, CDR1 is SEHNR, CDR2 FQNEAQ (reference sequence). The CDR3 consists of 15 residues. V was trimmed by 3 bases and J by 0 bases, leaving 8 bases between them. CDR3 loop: CASSLGTATNEKLFF. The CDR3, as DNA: TGTGCCAGCAGCTTGGGTACTGCAACTAATGAAAAACTGTTTTTT.

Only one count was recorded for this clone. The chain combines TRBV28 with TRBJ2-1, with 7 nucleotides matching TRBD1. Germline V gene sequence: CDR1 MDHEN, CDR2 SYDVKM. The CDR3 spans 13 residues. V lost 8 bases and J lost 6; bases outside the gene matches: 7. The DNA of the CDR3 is TGTGCCAGCGTTTGGTCAGGGGGCAATGAGCAGTTCTTC. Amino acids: CASVWSGGNEQFF.

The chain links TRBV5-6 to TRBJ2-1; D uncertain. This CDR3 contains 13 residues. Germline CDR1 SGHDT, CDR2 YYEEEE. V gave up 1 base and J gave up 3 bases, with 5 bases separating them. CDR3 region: CASSLTIYNEQFF. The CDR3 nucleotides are TGTGCCAGCAGCTTGACAATCTACAATGAGCAGTTCTTC.

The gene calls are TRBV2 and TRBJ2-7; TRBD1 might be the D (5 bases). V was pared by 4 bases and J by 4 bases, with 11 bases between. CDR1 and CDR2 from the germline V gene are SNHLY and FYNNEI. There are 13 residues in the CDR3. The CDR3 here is CASSGATVYEQYF. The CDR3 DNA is TGTGCCAGCAGTGGGGCGACAGTTTACGAGCAGTACTTC.

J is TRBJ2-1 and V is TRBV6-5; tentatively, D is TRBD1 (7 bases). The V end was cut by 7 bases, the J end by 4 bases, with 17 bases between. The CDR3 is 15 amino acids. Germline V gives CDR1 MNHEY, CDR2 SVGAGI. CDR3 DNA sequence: TGTGCCAGCACTATGGAGGGGGCAGGGTACAATGAGCAGTTCTTC. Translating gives CASTMEGAGYNEQFF.